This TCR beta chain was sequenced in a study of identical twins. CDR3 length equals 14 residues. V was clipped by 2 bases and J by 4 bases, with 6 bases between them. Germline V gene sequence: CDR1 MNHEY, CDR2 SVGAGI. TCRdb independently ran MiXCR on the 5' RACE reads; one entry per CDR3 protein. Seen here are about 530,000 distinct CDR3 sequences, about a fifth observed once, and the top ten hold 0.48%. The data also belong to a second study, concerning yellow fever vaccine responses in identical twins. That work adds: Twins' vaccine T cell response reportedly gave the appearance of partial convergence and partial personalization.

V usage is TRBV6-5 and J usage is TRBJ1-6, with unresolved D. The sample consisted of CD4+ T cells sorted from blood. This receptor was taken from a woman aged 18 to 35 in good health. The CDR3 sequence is CASSYERYNSPLHF. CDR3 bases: TGTGCCAGCAGTTACGAACGGTATAATTCACCCCTCCACTTT.